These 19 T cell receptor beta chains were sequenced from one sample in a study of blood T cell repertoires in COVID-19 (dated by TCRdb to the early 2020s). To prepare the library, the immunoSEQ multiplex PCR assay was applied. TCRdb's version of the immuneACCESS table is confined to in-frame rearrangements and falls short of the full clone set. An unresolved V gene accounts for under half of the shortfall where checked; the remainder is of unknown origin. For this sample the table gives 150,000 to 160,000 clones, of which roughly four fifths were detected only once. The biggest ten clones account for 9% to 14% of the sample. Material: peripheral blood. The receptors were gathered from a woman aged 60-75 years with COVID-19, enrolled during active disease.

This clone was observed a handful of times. CDR3 nucleotide sequence: TGTGCCAGCAGCCAAGGGCGGGGGGAGCCCCATAGCAATCAGCCCCAGCATTTT. Its protein is CASSQGRGEPHSNQPQHF. The chain is built from TRBV7-8 and TRBJ1-5; TRBD1 is a possible D gene (5 bases). V gave up 5 bases and J gave up 0 bases, with 20 bases separating them. Per germline, CDR1 SGHVS and CDR2 FQNEAQ. This CDR3 is 18 amino acids long.

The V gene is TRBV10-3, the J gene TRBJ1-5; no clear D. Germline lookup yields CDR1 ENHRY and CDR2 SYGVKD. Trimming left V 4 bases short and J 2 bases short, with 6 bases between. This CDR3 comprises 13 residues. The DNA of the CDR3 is TGTGCCATCAGTGCGGCGGGCAATCAGCCCCAGCATTTT. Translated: CAISAAGNQPQHF.

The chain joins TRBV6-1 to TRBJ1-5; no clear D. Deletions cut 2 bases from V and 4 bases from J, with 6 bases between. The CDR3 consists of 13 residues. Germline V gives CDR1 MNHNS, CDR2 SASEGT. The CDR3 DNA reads TGTGCCAGCAGTGAACACGGGAATCAGCCCCAGCATTTT. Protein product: CASSEHGNQPQHF.

CDR3 coding DNA: TGTGCCAGCGCTTGGGCGGGAGGGCCTCGCAATGAGCAGTTCTTC. It encodes CASAWAGGPRNEQFF. V usage is TRBV5-4 and J usage is TRBJ2-1; 9 bases agree with TRBD2. The CDR3 sequence is 15 residues long. Germline V gives CDR1 SGHNT, CDR2 YYREEE (reference sequence). The ends lost 7 bases at V and 6 bases at J; junction bases unmatched: 11. The full variable domain, in which reference TRBV5-4 and TRBJ2-1 provide the parts outside the CDR3, is ETGVTQSPTHLIKTRGQQVTLRCSSQSGHNTVSWYQQALGQGPQFIFQYYREEENGRGNFPPRFSGLQFPNYSSELNVNALELDDSALYLCASAWAGGPRNEQFFGPGTRLTVL.

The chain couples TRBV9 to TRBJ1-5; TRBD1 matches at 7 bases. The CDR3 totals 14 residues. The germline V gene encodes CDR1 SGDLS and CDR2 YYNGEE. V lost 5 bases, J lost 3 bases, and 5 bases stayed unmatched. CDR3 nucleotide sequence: TGTGCCAGCAGTTTTGACAGGGACAATCAGCCCCAGCATTTT. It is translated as CASSFDRDNQPQHF.

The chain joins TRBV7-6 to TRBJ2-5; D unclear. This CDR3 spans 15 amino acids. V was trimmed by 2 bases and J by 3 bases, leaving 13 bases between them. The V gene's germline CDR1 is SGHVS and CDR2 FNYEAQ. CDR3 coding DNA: TGTGCCAGCAGCTTAACAGTAGTTCAGAAAGAGACCCAGTACTTC. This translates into CASSLTVVQKETQYF.

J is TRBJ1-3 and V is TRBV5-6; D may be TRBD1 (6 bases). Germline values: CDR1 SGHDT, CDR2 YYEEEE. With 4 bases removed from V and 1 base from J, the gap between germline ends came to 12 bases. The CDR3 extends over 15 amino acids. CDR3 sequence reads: CASSPRGTSGNTIYF. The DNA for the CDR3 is TGTGCCAGCAGCCCTAGGGGGACATCTGGAAACACCATATATTTT.

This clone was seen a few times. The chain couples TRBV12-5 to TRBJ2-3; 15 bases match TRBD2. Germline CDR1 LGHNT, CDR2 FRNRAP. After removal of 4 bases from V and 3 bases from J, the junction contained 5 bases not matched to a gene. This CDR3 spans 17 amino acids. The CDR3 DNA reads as TGTGCTAGTGGTTCGTGGGGACTAGCGGGGGGTACAGATACGCAGTATTTT. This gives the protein CASGSWGLAGGTDTQYF.

The CDR3 DNA is TGTGCCAGCAGCCCGTTGGGGGGGTTGTACACCGGGGAGCTGTTTTTT. Its translation: CASSPLGGLYTGELFF. The V and J genes are TRBV3-1 (or the pseudogene TRBV3-2) and TRBJ2-2; 7 bases are a match to TRBD2. The CDR3 is 16 amino acids. Losses at the gene ends were 4 bases for V and 3 bases for J; bases not matched to a gene: 8. Germline V gene data show CDR1 as LGHDT and CDR2 as YNNKEL (reference sequence).

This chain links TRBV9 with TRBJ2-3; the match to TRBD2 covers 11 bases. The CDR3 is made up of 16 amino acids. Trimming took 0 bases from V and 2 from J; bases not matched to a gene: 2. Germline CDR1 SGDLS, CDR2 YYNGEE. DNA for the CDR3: TGTGCCAGCAGCGTAGGGACTAGCGGGCCCACAGATACGCAGTATTTT. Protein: CASSVGTSGPTDTQYF.

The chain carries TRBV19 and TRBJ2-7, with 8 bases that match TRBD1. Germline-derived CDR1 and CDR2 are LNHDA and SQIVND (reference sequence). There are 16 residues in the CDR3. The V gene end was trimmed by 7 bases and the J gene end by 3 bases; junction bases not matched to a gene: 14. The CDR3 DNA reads TGTGCCAGTATCCCCAGGTGGGGGGACAGGAACTACGAGCAGTACGTC. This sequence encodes CASIPRWGDRNYEQYV.

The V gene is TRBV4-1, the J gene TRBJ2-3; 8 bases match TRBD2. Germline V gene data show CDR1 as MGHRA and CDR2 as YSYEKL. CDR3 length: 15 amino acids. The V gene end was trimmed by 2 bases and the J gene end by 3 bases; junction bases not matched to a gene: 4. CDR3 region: CASSQNGGATDTQYF. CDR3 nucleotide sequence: TGCGCCAGCAGCCAAAACGGGGGGGCAACAGATACGCAGTATTTT.

The CDR3: CASSPTRQVRGEKLFF. The CDR3 DNA follows: TGTGCCAGCTCACCGACACGACAGGTGAGGGGTGAAAAACTGTTTTTT. The J gene is TRBJ1-4, the V gene TRBV18, with TRBD1 as a possible D gene (6 bases). This CDR3 spans 16 amino acids. V was pared by 3 bases and J by 7 bases, with 18 bases between. In germline, CDR1 is KGHSH, CDR2 LQKENI.

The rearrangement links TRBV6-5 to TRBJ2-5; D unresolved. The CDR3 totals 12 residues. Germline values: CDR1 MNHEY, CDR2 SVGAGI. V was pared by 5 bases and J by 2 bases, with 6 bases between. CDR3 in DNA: TGTGCCAGCAGTCAACAGCAAGAGACCCAGTACTTC. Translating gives CASSQQQETQYF.

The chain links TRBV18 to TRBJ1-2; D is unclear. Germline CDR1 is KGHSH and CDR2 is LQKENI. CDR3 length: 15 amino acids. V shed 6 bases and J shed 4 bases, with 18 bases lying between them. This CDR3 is CASSPGVASLYGYTF. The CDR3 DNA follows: TGTGCCAGCTCGCCCGGAGTAGCCAGCCTCTATGGCTACACCTTC.

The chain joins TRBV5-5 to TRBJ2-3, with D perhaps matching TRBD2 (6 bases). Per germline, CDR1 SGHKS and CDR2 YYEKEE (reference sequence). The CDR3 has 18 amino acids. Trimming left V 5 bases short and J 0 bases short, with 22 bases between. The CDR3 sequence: CASSHGMGAGPSTDTQYF. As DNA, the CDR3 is TGTGCCAGCAGTCATGGGATGGGCGCGGGGCCTAGCACAGATACGCAGTATTTT.

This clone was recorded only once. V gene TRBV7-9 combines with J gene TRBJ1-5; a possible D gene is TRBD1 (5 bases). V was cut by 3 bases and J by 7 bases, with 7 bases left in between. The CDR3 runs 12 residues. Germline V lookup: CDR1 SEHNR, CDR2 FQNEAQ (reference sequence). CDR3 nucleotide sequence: TGTGCCAGCAGCTTTCGGGGGCAGCCCCAGCATTTT. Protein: CASSFRGQPQHF.

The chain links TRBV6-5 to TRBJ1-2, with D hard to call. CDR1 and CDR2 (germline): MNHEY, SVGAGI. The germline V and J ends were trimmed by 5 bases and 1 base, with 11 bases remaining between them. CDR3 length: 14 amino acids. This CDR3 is CASSLSGFNYGYTF. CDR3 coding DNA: TGTGCCAGCAGTCTTTCGGGGTTTAACTATGGCTACACCTTC.

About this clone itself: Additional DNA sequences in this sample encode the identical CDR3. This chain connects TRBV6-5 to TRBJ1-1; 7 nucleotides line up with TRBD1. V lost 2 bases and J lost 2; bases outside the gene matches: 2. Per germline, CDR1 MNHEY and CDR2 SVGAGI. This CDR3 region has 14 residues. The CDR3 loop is CASSYGTANTEAFF. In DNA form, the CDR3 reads TGTGCCAGCAGTTACGGGACAGCAAACACTGAAGCTTTCTTT.